The clone carrying this TCR beta chain was seen once. Antigen specificity is unknown. The data are from a study of cytomegalovirus exposure and HLA in healthy donors. Notes on the study in general: Accurate predictions that matched the HLA-A and HLA-B alleles of most subjects were reportedly made from TCR beta sequences. CMV serostatus was the sole immune exposure data available.

Researchers ran the PCR with 60 Vbeta and 13 Jbeta primers. As processed by the authors: In a later analysis, 60 million to 90 million unique TCR beta chains included roughly 11 million shared by two or more donors. The protocol was immunoSEQ multiplex PCR, while the TCRdb copy is restricted to in-frame clones and leaves out a portion. V and J calls and clone size are as listed in that table; D and trimming were resolved from the DNA. Of 120,000 to 150,000 clones listed, approximately 81% are singletons. The V gene end was trimmed by 5 bases and the J gene end by 8 bases; junction bases not matched to a gene: 8. There are 14 residues in the CDR3. Germline V gene data show CDR1 as SGHTA and CDR2 as FQGNSA.

The sample taken for sequencing was PBMCs. The chain employs TRBV7-2 and TRBJ1-4; 7 positions agree with TRBD1. This clonotype was sampled from a woman aged 35 to 49 in good health and CMV-seropositive. For the CDR3, the DNA is TGTGCCAGCAGCCGGGACAGTTACGGGGAAAAACTGTTTTTT. As protein: CASSRDSYGEKLFF. The full variable domain, in which reference TRBV7-2 and TRBJ1-4 provide the parts outside the CDR3, is GAGVSQSPSNKVTEKGKDVELRCDPISGHTALYWYRQSLGQGLEFLIYFQGNSAPDKSGLPSDRFSAERTGGSVSTLTIQRTQQEDSAVYLCASSRDSYGEKLFFGSGTQLSVL.